The 2 T cell receptor beta chains in this list originate from one sample, sequenced in a study of regulatory T cells in long-lasting Graves disease. The time point here: persistent/refractory GD, antithyroid drugs over 5 years with positive TRAb. PBMC RNA served as the TCR library source. Arm-PCR of CDR3 regions with iRepertoire HTBI primers generated TCR beta libraries. TCRdb passed the multiplex PCR reads through MiXCR, listing each CDR3 protein once. Among some 330,000 distinct CDR3 sequences listed, roughly 24% were seen once. Sequenced here: peripheral blood mononuclear cells (PBMCs), sampled when the disease was refractory, from a patient treated with antithyroid drugs. These receptors were collected from a middle-aged woman with Graves disease.

J is TRBJ2-3 and V is TRBV10-2; D is unclear. CDR1 is WSHSY and CDR2 is SAAADI in the germline V gene. The CDR3 spans 14 residues. V was cut by 3 bases and J by 4 bases, with 11 bases left in between. CDR3 DNA: TGCGCCAGCAGTGATTTCAGAGTCGCAGATACGCAGTATTTT. It encodes CASSDFRVADTQYF.

This clonotype was seen at least ten times. The chain has TRBV28 and TRBJ1-5; D possibly corresponds to TRBD1 (6 bases). The germline V gene has CDR1 MDHEN and CDR2 SYDVKM. The V gene lost 3 bases and the J gene lost 6 bases, with 12 bases spanning the gap. The CDR3 consists of 14 residues. CDR3 nucleotides: TGTGCCAGCAGTTTTCGGGGGCGGATTCAGCCCCAGCATTTT. This gives the protein CASSFRGRIQPQHF.